This T cell receptor beta chain was captured by sequencing in a study of blood T cell repertoires in COVID-19. About the research overall: Sites across the United States, Italy and Spain contributed samples from acute and convalescent COVID-19. In each case, the material was cDNA or gDNA derived from T cells, B-cell-depleted T cells, or PBMCs.

The assay was immunoSEQ multiplex PCR, and TCRdb's table has in-frame clones only and misses some. Of about 150,000 clones detected, about 79% appear once; the ten largest clones hold roughly 29%. The germline V gene has CDR1 DFQATT and CDR2 SNEGSKA (reference sequence). The length of the CDR3 is 10 residues. V was trimmed by 6 bases and J by 2 bases, leaving 4 bases between them. The chain combines TRBV20-1 with TRBJ1-2; D is ambiguous. The source is a woman aged 60 to 75 with acute or convalescent COVID-19. The sequenced sample was peripheral blood. Here the CDR3 DNA reads TGCAGTGCGGCAAACTATGGCTACACCTTC. Translated: CSAANYGYTF.